This T cell receptor beta chain emerged from a study of cytomegalovirus exposure and HLA in healthy donors. The donors gave bone marrow, and they were healthy. Concerning this clone: The antigen is undetermined.

Germline lookup yields CDR1 SGHTA and CDR2 FQGTGA. Trimming shortened V by 4 bases and J by 15 bases, and 19 bases separated the two germline ends. The CDR3 length is 13 residues. The PCR ran on 60 Vbeta and 13 Jbeta primers. This table comes from immunoSEQ multiplex PCR, and its TCRdb copy is limited to in-frame clones, with some not included. This sample has fewer than 150,000 clones, with just under 80% found just once. General study results and limits: A previous analysis found most TCR beta V segments productive roughly 87% or roughly 30% of the time. On later analysis, the bulk of CMV-associated TCR beta chains appeared to be HLA-restricted.

The TCR comes from a man aged 30 to 45 in good health. The sample taken for sequencing was PBMCs. The chain carries TRBV7-3 and TRBJ2-1; D perhaps matches TRBD2 (6 bases). DNA for the CDR3: TGTGCCAGCAGCTCCACCGCCGGGACTCGACTGTTCTTC. Its translation is CASSSTAGTRLFF.